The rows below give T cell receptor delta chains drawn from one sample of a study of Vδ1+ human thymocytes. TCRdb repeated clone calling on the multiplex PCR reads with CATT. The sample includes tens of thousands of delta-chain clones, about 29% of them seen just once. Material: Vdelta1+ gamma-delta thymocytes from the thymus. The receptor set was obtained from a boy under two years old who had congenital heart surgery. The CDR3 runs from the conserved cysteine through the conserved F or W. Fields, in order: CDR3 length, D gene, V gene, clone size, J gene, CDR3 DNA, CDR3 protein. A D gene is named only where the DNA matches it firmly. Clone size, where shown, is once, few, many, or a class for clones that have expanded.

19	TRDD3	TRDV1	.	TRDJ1	TGTGCTCTTGGGGAAACGTCTGTACTGGGGGATATAAAGGCCGATAAACTCATCTTT	CALGETSVLGDIKADKLIF
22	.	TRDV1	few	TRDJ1	TGTGCTCTAGGGGAAACCTTCCTACCTCCGGGAGGGGGATACGGGTACACCGATAAACTCATCTTT	CALGETFLPPGGGYGYTDKLIF
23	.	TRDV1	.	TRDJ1	TGTGCTCTTGGGGGAAAACTGCCTTCCTCCCTCTGGGGGACAAACCCGTACACCGATAAACTCATCTTT	CALGGKLPSSLWGTNPYTDKLIF
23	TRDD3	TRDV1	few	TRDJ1	TGTGCTCTTGGGGAACACCGCTTCCAGGATCCTAGTGTACCGGGGGATACCCGCGATAAACTCATCTTT	CALGEHRFQDPSVPGDTRDKLIF
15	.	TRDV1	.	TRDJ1	TGTGCTCTTAGGTGCGGACCTTCGTACACCGATAAACTCATCTTT	CALRCGPSYTDKLIF
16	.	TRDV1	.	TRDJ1	TGTGCTCTTGGGGAACCTCCCCCGACCGAGGACGATAAACTCATCTTT	CALGEPPPTEDDKLIF
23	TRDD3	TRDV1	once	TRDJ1	TGTGCCCTTGGTGGGGGTCCTCTTCCTCGCCGCGTACTGGGGGATACTCAGACCGATAAACTCATCTTT	CALGGGPLPRRVLGDTQTDKLIF
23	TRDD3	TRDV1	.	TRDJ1	TGTGCTCTTGGGGATTGGCGCGTACCCCCTGGGGGACCAAGCTCCCGGTACACCGATAAACTCATCTTT	CALGDWRVPPGGPSSRYTDKLIF
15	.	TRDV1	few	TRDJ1	TGTGCTCTTGGGGAACTAAGACCATACACCGATAAACTCATCTTT	CALGELRPYTDKLIF
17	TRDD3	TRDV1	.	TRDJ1	TGTGCTCTTGGGGAACTTTCCGGACTGGGGGACACCGATAAACTCATCTTT	CALGELSGLGDTDKLIF
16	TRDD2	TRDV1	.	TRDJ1	TGTGCTCTTGGGGTTCCTACGGGTGACCCTACCGATAAACTCATCTTT	CALGVPTGDPTDKLIF
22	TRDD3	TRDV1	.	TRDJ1	TGTGCTCTTGGGGAACTGAGTCCCTCTCCTAAAAAGGTACTGGGGAGGGCCGATAAACTCATCTTT	CALGELSPSPKKVLGRADKLIF
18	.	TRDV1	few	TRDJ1	TGTGCTCTTGGGATGGGGTTCCTACTGGGGATTTGGGGCGATAAACTCATCTTT	CALGMGFLLGIWGDKLIF
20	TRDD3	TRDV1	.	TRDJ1	TGTGCTCTTGGGGAACGGGACCCTTCCGGTACTGGGGGGCCCACCGATAAACTCATCTTT	CALGERDPSGTGGPTDKLIF
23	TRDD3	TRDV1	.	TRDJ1	TGTGCTCTTGGGGACTCAATTTTCCAACCTCGTAACTGGGGACAACCCCACACCGATAAACTCATCTTT	CALGDSIFQPRNWGQPHTDKLIF
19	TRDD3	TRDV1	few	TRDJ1	TGTGCTCTTGGGGAACCCAGGCACTGGGGGATACAGAGGACCGATAAACTCATCTTT	CALGEPRHWGIQRTDKLIF
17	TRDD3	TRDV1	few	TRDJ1	TGTGCTCTTGGGGAAGGGGTCCGTCTGGGGGATACGGATAAACTCATCTTT	CALGEGVRLGDTDKLIF
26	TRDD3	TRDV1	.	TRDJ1	TGTGCTCTTGGGGAACTTCGCCCTCCTTTCCTACGGGGCCTTAAGGGGATACGGGGCGGCACCGATAAACTCATCTTT	CALGELRPPFLRGLKGIRGGTDKLIF
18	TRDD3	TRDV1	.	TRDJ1	TGTGCTCTTGGGGCCACTTCCTCTGGGGGATACGGGCCCGATAAACTCATCTTT	CALGATSSGGYGPDKLIF
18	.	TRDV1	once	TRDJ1	TGTGCTCTTGGGGAACTCGCTCCTACGGGGGAGTACACCGATAAACTCATCTTT	CALGELAPTGEYTDKLIF
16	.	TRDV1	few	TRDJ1	TGTGCTCTTGGGGAATTATACTCTGGGGACTTCGATAAACTCATCTTT	CALGELYSGDFDKLIF
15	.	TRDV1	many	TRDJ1	TGTGCTCTTGGGGAAAATCCGGCCTTTTCGGCTAAACTCATCTTT	CALGENPAFSAKLIF
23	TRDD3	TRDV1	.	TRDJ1	TGTGCTCTTGGGGAACCACAGGCCCTTCCTGGGGGATACTACCCCTATCACACCGATAAACTCATCTTT	CALGEPQALPGGYYPYHTDKLIF
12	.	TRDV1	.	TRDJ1	TGTGCTCTTGGGGAACGGAAGGCGGGACTCATCTTT	CALGERKAGLIF
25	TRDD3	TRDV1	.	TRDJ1	TGTGCTCTTGGGGAACGTAGCCTTTCTTACCCCTATGGGGGATCCGATGGCATGTTCCCCGATAAACTCATCTTT	CALGERSLSYPYGGSDGMFPDKLIF
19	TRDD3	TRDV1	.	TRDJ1	TGTGCTCTTGGGGAAGGGTTCTACAGGGGGATACGATTTGCCGATAAACGCATCTTT	CALGEGFYRGIRFADKRIF
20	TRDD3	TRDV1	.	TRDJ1	TGTGCTCTTGGGGACCCGAACGGGGCAAGTACTGGGGGATACGATCAGAAACTCATCTTT	CALGDPNGASTGGYDQKLIF
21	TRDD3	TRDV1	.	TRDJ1	TGTGCTCTTGGGGAACGGCTCCTTCCTACTGGGGGATACCCGTGCACCGATAAACTCATCTTT	CALGERLLPTGGYPCTDKLIF
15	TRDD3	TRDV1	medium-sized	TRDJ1	TGTGCTCTTGGGGACCGATTCCGGGGATACGCCCGACTCATCTTT	CALGDRFRGYARLIF
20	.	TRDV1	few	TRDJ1	TGTGCTCTTGGGGAACTCCATCAGTTCCTGAGGGACCCTTACACCGATAAACTCATCTTT	CALGELHQFLRDPYTDKLIF